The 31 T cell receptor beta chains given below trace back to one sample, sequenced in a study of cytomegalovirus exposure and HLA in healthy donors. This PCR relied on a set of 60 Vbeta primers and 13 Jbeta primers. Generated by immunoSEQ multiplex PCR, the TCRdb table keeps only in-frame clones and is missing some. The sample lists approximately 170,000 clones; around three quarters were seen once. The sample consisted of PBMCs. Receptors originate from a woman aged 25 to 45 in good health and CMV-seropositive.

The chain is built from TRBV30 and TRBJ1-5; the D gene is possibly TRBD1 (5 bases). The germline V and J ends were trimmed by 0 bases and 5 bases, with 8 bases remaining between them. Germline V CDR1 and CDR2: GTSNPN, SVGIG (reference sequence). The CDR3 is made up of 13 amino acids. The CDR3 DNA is TGTGCCTGGAGTGTGGGGGGGGATCAGCCCCAGCATTTT. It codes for CAWSVGGDQPQHF.

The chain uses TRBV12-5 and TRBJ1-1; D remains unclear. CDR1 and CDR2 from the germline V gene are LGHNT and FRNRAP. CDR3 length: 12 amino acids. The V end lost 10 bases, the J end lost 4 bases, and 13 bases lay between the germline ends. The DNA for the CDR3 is TGTGCTACCGCGGTGGAGATCACTGAAGCTTTCTTT. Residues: CATAVEITEAFF. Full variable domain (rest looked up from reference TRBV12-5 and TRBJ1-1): DARVTQTPRHKVTEMGQEVTMRCQPILGHNTVFWYRQTMMQGLELLAYFRNRAPLDDSGMPKDRFSAEMPDATLATLKIQPSEPRDSAVYFCATAVEITEAFFGQGTRLTVV.

DNA of the CDR3: TGCGCCAGCAGCCAATTTACTAGCGGGTCTCGCAATGAGCAGTTCTTC. It translates to CASSQFTSGSRNEQFF. The V gene is TRBV4-1, the J gene TRBJ2-1, with TRBD2 matching 9 bases. In germline, CDR1 is MGHRA, CDR2 YSYEKL. Germline trimming cut 2 bases from V and 6 bases from J; bases unmatched to any gene: 8. CDR3 size: 16 residues.

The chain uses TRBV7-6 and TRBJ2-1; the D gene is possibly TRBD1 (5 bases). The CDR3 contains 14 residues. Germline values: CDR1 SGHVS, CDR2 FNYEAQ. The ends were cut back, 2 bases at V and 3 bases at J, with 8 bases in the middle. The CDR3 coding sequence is TGTGCCAGCAGCTTATATCAGGGCTACAATGAGCAGTTCTTC. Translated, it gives CASSLYQGYNEQFF. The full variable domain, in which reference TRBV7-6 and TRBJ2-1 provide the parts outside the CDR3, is GAGVSQSPRYKVTKRGQDVALRCDPISGHVSLYWYRQALGQGPEFLTYFNYEAQQDKSGLPNDRFSAERPEGSISTLTIQRTEQRDSAMYRCASSLYQGYNEQFFGPGTRLTVL.

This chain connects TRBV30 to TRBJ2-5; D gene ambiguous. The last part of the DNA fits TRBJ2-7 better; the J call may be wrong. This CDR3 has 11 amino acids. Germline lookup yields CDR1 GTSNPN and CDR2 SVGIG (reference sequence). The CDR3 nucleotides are TGTGCCTGGAAGGCAGGCTACGAGCAGTACTTC. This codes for CAWKAGYEQYF.

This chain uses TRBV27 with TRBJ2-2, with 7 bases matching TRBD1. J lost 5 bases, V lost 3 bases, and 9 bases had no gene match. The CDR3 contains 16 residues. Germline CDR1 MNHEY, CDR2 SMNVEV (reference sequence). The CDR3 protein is CASSFRQGAETGELFF. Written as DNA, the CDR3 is TGTGCCAGCAGTTTTAGACAGGGAGCGGAAACCGGGGAGCTGTTTTTT.

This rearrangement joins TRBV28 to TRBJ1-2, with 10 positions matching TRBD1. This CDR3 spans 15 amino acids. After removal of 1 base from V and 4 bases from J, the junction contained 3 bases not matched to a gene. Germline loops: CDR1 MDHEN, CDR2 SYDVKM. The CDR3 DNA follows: TGTGCCAGCAGTTTATCCGGGACAGGGGTCTATGGCTACACCTTC. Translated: CASSLSGTGVYGYTF.

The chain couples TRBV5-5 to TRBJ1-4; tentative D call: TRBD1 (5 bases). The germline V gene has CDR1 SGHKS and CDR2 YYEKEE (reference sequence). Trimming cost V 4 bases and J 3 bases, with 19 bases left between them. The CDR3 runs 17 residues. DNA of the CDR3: TGTGCCAGCAGCATTGGGGGGGTTCTGGCGGCTAATGAAAAACTGTTTTTT. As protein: CASSIGGVLAANEKLFF.

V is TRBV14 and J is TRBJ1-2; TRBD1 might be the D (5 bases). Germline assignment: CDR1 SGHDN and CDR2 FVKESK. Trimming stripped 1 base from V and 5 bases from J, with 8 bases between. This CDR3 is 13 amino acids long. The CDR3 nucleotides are TGTGCCAGCAGCCAAGGGGCAGGGTATGGCTACACCTTC. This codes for CASSQGAGYGYTF.

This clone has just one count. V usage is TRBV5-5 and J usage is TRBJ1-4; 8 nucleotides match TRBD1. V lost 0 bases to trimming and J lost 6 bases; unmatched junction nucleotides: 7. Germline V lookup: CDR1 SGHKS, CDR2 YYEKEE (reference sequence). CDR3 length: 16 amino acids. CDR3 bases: TGTGCCAGCAGCTTGGGGTTAGGACAGGGCGATGAAAAACTGTTTTTT. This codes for CASSLGLGQGDEKLFF.

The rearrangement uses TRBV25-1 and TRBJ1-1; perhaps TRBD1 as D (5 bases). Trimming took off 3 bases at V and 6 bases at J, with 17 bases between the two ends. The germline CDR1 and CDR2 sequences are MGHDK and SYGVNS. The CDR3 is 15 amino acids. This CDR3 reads CASSEGPGGEPEAFF. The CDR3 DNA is TGTGCCAGCAGTGAGGGACCGGGGGGGGAGCCTGAAGCTTTCTTT.

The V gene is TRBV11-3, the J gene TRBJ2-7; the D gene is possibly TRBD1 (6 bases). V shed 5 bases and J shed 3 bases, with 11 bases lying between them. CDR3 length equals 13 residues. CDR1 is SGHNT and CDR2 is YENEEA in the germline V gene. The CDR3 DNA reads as TGTGCCAGCAGCCCAGTGGACAGCTACGAGCAGTACTTC. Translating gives CASSPVDSYEQYF.

The DNA of the CDR3 is TGTGCCAGCAGCTTAGAGGCGGGGGCGAGGGGGGCCAACGTCCTGACTTTC. It yields the protein CASSLEAGARGANVLTF. The V gene is TRBV7-6, the J gene TRBJ2-6, with D perhaps TRBD2 (7 bases). V lost 1 base, J lost 4 bases, and 14 bases lay in between. The CDR3 has 17 residues. CDR1 is SGHVS, CDR2 FNYEAQ, per germline.

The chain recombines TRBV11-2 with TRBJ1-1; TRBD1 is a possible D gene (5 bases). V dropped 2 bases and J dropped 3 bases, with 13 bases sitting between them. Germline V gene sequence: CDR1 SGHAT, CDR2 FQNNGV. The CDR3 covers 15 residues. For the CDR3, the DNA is TGTGCCAGCAGCTTAAGGGTTGCAGGGTACACTGAAGCTTTCTTT. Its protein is CASSLRVAGYTEAFF.

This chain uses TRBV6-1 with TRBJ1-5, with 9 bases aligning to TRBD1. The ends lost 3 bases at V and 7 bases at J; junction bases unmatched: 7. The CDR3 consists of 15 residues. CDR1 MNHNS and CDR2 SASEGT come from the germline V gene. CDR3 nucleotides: TGTGCCAGCAGTGAGGACAGGGGTCGGTGGCAGCCCCAGCATTTT. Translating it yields CASSEDRGRWQPQHF.

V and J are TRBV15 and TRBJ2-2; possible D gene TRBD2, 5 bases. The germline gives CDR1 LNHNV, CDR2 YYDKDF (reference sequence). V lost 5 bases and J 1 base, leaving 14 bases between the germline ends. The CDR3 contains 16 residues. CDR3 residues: CATSPRGRVNTGELFF. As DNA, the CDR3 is TGTGCCACCAGCCCCCGTGGGCGGGTGAACACCGGGGAGCTGTTTTTT.

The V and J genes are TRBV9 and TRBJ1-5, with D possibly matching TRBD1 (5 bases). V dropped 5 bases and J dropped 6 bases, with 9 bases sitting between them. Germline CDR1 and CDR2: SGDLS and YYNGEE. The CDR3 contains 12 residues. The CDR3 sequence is CASSAGFQPQHF. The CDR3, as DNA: TGTGCCAGCAGTGCAGGGTTTCAGCCCCAGCATTTT.

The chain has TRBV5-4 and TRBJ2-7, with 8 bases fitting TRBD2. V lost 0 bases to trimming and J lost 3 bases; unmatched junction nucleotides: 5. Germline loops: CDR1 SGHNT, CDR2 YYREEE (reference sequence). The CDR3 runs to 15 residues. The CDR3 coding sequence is TGTGCCAGCAGCTTGGCCGGGAGGGCCGACTACGAGCAGTACTTC. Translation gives CASSLAGRADYEQYF. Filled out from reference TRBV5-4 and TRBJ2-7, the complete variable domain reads ETGVTQSPTHLIKTRGQQVTLRCSSQSGHNTVSWYQQALGQGPQFIFQYYREEENGRGNFPPRFSGLQFPNYSSELNVNALELDDSALYLCASSLAGRADYEQYFGPGTRLTVT.

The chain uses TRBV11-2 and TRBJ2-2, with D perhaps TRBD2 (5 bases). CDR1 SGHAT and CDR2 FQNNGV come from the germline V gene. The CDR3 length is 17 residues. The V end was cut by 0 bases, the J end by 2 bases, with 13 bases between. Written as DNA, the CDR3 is TGTGCCAGCAGCTTAGATCCTATGGGGAGAAACACCGGGGAGCTGTTTTTT. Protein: CASSLDPMGRNTGELFF. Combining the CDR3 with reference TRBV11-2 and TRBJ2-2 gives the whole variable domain EAGVAQSPRYKIIEKRQSVAFWCNPISGHATLYWYQQILGQGPKLLIQFQNNGVVDDSQLPKDRFSAERLKGVDSTLKIQPAKLEDSAVYLCASSLDPMGRNTGELFFGEGSRLTVL.

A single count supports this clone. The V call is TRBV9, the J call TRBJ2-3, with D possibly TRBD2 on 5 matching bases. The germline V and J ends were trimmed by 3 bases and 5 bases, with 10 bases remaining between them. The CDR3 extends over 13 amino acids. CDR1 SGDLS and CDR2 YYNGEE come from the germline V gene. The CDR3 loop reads CASSEHAGDTQYF. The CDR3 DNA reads TGTGCCAGCAGCGAACACGCGGGAGATACGCAGTATTTT.

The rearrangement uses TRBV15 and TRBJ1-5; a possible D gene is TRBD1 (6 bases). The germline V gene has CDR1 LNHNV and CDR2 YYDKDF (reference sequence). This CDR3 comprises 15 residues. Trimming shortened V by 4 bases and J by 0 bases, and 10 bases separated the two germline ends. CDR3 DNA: TGTGCCACCAGCAATCCCAGGGGTAGCAATCAGCCCCAGCATTTT. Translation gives CATSNPRGSNQPQHF.

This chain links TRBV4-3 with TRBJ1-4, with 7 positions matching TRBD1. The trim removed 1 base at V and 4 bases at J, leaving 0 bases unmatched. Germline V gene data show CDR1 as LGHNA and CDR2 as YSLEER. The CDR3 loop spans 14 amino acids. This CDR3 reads CASSQGDSNEKLFF. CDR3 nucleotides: TGCGCCAGCAGCCAAGGGGACAGTAATGAAAAACTGTTTTTT.

CDR3 protein: CASSYGQASLEEQYF. For the CDR3, the DNA is TGTGCCAGCAGTTACGGGCAGGCGAGTCTTGAGGAGCAGTACTTC. This sequence joins TRBV6-6 and TRBJ2-7, with no clear D. The V end lost 2 bases, the J end lost 7 bases, and 18 bases lay between the germline ends. CDR1 MNHNY and CDR2 SVGAGI come from the germline V gene (reference sequence). The CDR3 extends over 15 amino acids.

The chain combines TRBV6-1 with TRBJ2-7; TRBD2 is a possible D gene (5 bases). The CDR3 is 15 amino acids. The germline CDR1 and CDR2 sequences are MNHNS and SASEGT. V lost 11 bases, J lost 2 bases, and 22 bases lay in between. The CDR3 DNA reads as TGTGCCTGTCGGTTCGGGTCGGGAAGCGCCTACGAGCAGTACTTC. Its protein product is CACRFGSGSAYEQYF.

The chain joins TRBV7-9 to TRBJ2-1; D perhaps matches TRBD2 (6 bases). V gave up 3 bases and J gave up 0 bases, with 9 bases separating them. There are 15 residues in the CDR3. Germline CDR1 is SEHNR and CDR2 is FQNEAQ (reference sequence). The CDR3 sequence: CASSFSGTSYNEQFF. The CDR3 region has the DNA TGTGCCAGCAGCTTTAGCGGAACCTCCTACAATGAGCAGTTCTTC.

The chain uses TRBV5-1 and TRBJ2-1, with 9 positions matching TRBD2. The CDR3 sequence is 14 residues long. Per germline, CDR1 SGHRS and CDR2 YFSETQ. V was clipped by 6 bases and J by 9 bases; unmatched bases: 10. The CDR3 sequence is CASTGASGIGEQFF. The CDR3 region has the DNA TGCGCCAGCACAGGGGCTAGCGGGATCGGTGAGCAGTTCTTC.

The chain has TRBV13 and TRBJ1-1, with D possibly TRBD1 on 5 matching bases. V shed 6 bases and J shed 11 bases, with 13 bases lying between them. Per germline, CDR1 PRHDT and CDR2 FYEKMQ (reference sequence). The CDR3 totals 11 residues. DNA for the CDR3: TGTGCCAGCAGAGGGGTGGGTCGGGCTTTCTTT. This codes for CASRGVGRAFF. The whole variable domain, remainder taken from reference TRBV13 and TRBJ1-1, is AAGVIQSPRHLIKEKRETATLKCYPIPRHDTVYWYQQGPGQDPQFLISFYEKMQSDKGSIPDRFSAQQFSDYHSELNMSSLELGDSALYFCASRGVGRAFFGQGTRLTVV.

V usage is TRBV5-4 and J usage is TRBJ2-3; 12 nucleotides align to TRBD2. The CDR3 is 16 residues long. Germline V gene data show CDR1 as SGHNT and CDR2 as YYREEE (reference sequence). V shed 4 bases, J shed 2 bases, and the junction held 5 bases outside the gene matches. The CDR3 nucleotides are TGTGCCAGCAGCAAAGGGACTAGCGGGTTCACAGATACGCAGTATTTT. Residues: CASSKGTSGFTDTQYF.

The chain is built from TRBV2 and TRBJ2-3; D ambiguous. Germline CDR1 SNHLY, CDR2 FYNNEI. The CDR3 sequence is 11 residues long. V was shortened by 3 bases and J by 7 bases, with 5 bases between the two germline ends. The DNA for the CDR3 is TGTGCCAGCAGTGATGTCTATACGCAGTATTTT. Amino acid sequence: CASSDVYTQYF.

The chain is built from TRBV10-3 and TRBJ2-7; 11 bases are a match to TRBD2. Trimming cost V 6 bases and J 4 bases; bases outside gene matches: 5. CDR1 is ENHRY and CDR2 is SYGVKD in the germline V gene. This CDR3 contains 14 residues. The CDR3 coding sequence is TGTGCCATCAGGGCCGGGACTAGCGGTTACGAGCAGTACTTC. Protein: CAIRAGTSGYEQYF.

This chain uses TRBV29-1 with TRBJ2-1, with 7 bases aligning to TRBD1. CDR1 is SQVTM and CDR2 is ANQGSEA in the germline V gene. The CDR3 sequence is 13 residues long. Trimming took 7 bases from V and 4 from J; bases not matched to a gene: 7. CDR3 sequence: CSGKGAGYNEQFF. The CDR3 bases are TGCAGCGGAAAGGGGGCTGGTTACAATGAGCAGTTCTTC.